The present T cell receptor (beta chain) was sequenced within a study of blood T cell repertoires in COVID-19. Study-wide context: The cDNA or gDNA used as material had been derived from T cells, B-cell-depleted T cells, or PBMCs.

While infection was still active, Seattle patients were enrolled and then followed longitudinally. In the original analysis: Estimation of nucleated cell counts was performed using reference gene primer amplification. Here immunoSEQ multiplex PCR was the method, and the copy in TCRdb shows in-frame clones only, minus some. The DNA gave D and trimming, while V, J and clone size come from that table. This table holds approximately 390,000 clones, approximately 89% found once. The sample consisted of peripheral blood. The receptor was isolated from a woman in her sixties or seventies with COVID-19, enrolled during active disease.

CDR3 amino acids: CASSRYKGPISGEKLFF. For the CDR3, the DNA is TGTGCCAGCAGCCGTTATAAAGGACCTATAAGCGGTGAAAAACTGTTTTTT. V gene TRBV5-6 combines with J gene TRBJ1-4, with no clear D. Trimming took off 4 bases at V and 7 bases at J, with 23 bases between the two ends. The length of the CDR3 is 17 residues. The V gene's germline CDR1 is SGHDT and CDR2 YYEEEE.